The T cell receptor (beta chain) described here comes from a study of cytomegalovirus exposure and HLA in healthy donors. Findings and caveats of the study: In a later analysis, HLA-associated beta chains showed higher expansion and lower generation probabilities than comparable chains.

Amplification used 60 Vbeta primers and 13 Jbeta primers. Assay: immunoSEQ multiplex PCR; the TCRdb copy retains only in-frame clones and omits some. The sample includes about 90,000 clones, approximately 60% of them seen just once. Comments on this clone: Its target is not known.

This TCR came from a woman aged 50 to 60 in good health and CMV-seropositive. Material: PBMCs.

CDR3 residues: CASRVRTSGEETQYF. Written as DNA, the CDR3 is TGTGCCAGCAGAGTAAGGACTAGCGGGGAAGAGACCCAGTACTTC. The rearrangement links TRBV2 to TRBJ2-5, with 12 bases aligning to TRBD2. Per germline, CDR1 SNHLY and CDR2 FYNNEI. V lost 6 bases, J lost 3 bases, and 5 bases stayed unmatched. The CDR3 is made up of 15 amino acids.